This TCR beta chain stems from a study of T cells after yellow fever vaccination. On the study more broadly: Researchers used SMART-Seq v4 Ultra Low Input to prepare fractions that had low cell numbers. Study-level findings and limits: Any FACS-sorted repertoire could hold abundant clonotypes that contaminate it from the bulk population. A small proportion of clonotypes was detected in both the CD4 and CD8 compartments.

V dropped 4 bases and J dropped 4 bases, with 7 bases sitting between them. CDR1 and CDR2 from the germline V gene are SGHTA and FQGTGA. CDR3 length: 12 residues. 5'RACE template switching generated TCR cDNA, adding a universal primer site and UMIs. One entry per CDR3 protein, called by TCRdb with MiXCR from the 5' RACE reads. The table records some 300,000 distinct CDR3 sequences, roughly 9% of them present only once. Points on this clonotype: The antigen remains undetermined.

The sequence came from a man aged 18 to 30 who received the YFV17D yellow fever vaccine. Sequences were derived from CD4+ T cells sorted from PBMCs, sampled 5 days after the yellow fever booster vaccination. V is TRBV7-3 and J is TRBJ1-2, with no clear D. The CDR3 region has the DNA TGTGCCAGCAGCTCCCCCGGCTATGGCTACACCTTC. This sequence encodes CASSSPGYGYTF.